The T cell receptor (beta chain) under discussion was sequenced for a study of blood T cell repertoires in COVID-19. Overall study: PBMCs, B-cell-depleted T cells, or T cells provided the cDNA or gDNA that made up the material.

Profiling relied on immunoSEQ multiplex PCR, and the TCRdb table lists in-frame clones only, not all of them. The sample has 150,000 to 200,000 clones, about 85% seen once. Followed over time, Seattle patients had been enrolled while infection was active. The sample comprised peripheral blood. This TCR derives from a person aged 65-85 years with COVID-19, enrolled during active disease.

The CDR3 loop reads CASSAGGRTNEQFF. CDR3 bases: TGTGCCAGCAGTGCGGGGGGACGTACGAATGAGCAGTTCTTC. The chain has TRBV2 and TRBJ2-1; 7 bases are shared with TRBD2. The junction had 7 bases not matched to a gene; V was cut back by 4 bases and J by 7 bases. The CDR3 has 14 amino acids. CDR1 and CDR2 from the germline V gene are SNHLY and FYNNEI.